The rows below give T cell receptor beta chains drawn from one sample of a study of technical replicates of blood from a few donors. Only in-frame clones appear in the TCRdb table, and some are missing; sequencing was by immunoSEQ multiplex PCR. The profile shows nearly 95,000 clones, about 96% of them singletons. Sequenced input: T cells isolated from PBMCs. These receptors came from a human donor in good health. CDR3s include the opening cysteine and the closing phenylalanine or tryptophan. The D gene is left open where the match is weak. Size values are once, few and many counts, or a class for expanded clones, and some rows have none.

clone_size d_call j_call v_call cdr3_aa cdr3_nt
- TRBD2 TRBJ2-7 TRBV4-1 CASSQEADPGGEQYF TGCGCCAGCAGCCAAGAAGCGGACCCGGGGGGCGAGCAGTACTTC
- - TRBJ2-1 TRBV29-1 CSAGVNEQFF TGCAGCGCAGGGGTGAATGAGCAGTTCTTC
- TRBD2 TRBJ2-7 TRBV10-3 CATEEGRENYEQYF TGTGCCACAGAAGAGGGGCGGGAGAACTACGAGCAGTACTTC
once - TRBJ2-7 TRBV28 CASSHYEQYF TGTGCCAGCAGCCACTACGAGCAGTACTTC
- - TRBJ2-7 TRBV6-1 CASTDSSYEQYF TGTGCCAGCACGGACAGCTCCTACGAGCAGTACTTC
- TRBD2 TRBJ2-1 TRBV6-5 CASSSRREENYNEQFF TGTGCCAGCAGTTCGAGACGGGAGGAAAACTACAATGAGCAGTTCTTC
- - TRBJ2-3 TRBV6-1 CASSEGRSATQYF TGTGCCAGCAGTGAAGGGAGGTCCGCTACGCAGTATTTT
- TRBD1 TRBJ2-7 TRBV11-1 CASSLGRTGAAYEQYF TGTGCCAGCAGCTTAGGAAGGACAGGGGCAGCCTACGAGCAGTACTTC
- TRBD2 TRBJ2-1 TRBV7-9 CASRTGGNSYNEQFF TGTGCCAGCAGAACGGGAGGGAACTCCTACAATGAGCAGTTCTTC
- - TRBJ1-1 TRBV18 CASSPQGFKAEAFF TGTGCCAGCTCACCACAGGGGTTTAAGGCTGAAGCTTTCTTT
- - TRBJ2-7 TRBV11-2 CASSLGLAASYEQYF TGTGCCAGCAGCTTAGGTTTAGCGGCTTCCTACGAGCAGTACTTC
- - TRBJ2-7 TRBV18 CASSPGAHSYEQYF TGTGCCAGCTCACCAGGGGCCCACTCCTACGAGCAGTACTTC
once - TRBJ1-1 TRBV2 CASSEEALIPEAFF TGTGCCAGCAGTGAAGAAGCATTGATTCCTGAAGCTTTCTTT
- - TRBJ2-7 TRBV12-5 CASAPAPGEQYF TGTGCTAGTGCCCCAGCGCCGGGCGAGCAGTACTTC
- - TRBJ1-3 TRBV19 CASSRGTRNSGNTIYF TGTGCCAGTAGTAGGGGGACTCGGAATTCTGGAAACACCATATATTTT
once TRBD1 TRBJ1-4 TRBV6-6 CASSYTGADEKLFF TGTGCCAGCAGTTACACAGGGGCAGATGAAAAACTGTTTTTT
- - TRBJ2-2 TRBV7-3 CASSFTGLGTGELFF TGTGCCAGCAGCTTTACAGGGTTAGGGACCGGGGAGCTGTTTTTT
- - TRBJ1-3 TRBV2 CASTGGNGNTIYF TGTGCCAGCACGGGAGGAAATGGAAACACCATATATTTT
- TRBD2 TRBJ2-1 TRBV13 CASSRPGLAGSDEQFF TGTGCCAGCAGCCGTCCGGGACTAGCGGGATCTGATGAGCAGTTCTTC
once - TRBJ2-7 TRBV29-1 CSVLGAETYEQYF TGCAGCGTTCTAGGAGCAGAGACCTACGAGCAGTACTTC
- - TRBJ1-1 TRBV12-5 CASGFFFGSAEAFF TGTGCTAGTGGGTTTTTTTTCGGGTCCGCTGAAGCTTTCTTT
- - TRBJ2-7 TRBV6-6 CASSYLAGQPYEQYF TGTGCCAGCAGTTACCTTGCGGGTCAACCCTACGAGCAGTACTTC
- - TRBJ2-3 TRBV5-1 CASSLGEAVTDTQYF TGCGCCAGCAGCTTGGGGGAGGCAGTGACAGATACGCAGTATTTT
- - TRBJ1-1 TRBV18 CASSQTDMNTEAFF TGTGCCAGCTCACAGACAGACATGAACACTGAAGCTTTCTTT
once TRBD2 TRBJ2-1 TRBV2 CASDELADYSYNEQFF TGTGCCAGCGACGAGCTAGCGGACTACTCCTACAATGAGCAGTTCTTC
- - TRBJ2-7 TRBV5-1 CASSAYGEREQYF TGCGCCAGCAGCGCTTATGGAGAACGTGAGCAGTACTTC
- TRBD2 TRBJ2-3 TRBV5-4 CASSESGRGTDTQYF TGTGCCAGCAGCGAGAGCGGGAGGGGCACAGATACGCAGTATTTT
- - TRBJ2-5 TRBV5-1 CASSLGGRETQYF TGCGCCAGCAGCTTGGGAGGGAGGGAGACCCAGTACTTC
- - TRBJ1-5 TRBV7-3 CASSIILGGPQHF TGTGCCAGCAGCATCATACTTGGTGGGCCCCAGCATTTT
- - TRBJ2-4 TRBV4-3 CASSYKTSKNIQYF TGCGCCAGCAGCTATAAGACATCCAAAAACATTCAGTACTTC
- - TRBJ1-1 TRBV11-3 CASSSWELPEAAFF TGTGCCAGCAGCTCCTGGGAGCTACCCGAGGCGGCTTTCTTT